These 18 T cell receptor beta chains came from one sample sequenced in a study of blood T cells in healthy people across ages. Next came a second PCR, run for roughly 6 to 11 cycles, which used a sample-barcoded 5' primer along with a J-beta primer mix. TCRdb reprocessed the 5' RACE reads with MiXCR, giving one entry per CDR3 protein. The sample lists fewer than 1,200,000 distinct CDR3 sequences; around 25% were seen once. These records were also assigned to another study, of T cells of mothers and their children.

Sequenced material: blood. Receptors were obtained from a girl aged 2 to 10 in good health.

This clonotype was seen a handful of times. The chain carries TRBV10-3 and TRBJ2-5, with D uncertain. CDR1 and CDR2 from the germline V gene are ENHRY and SYGVKD. This CDR3 is built from 14 residues. V shed 0 bases and J shed 4 bases, with 9 bases lying between them. The CDR3 region is CAISESFAVETQYF. The CDR3 coding sequence is TGTGCCATCAGTGAGTCTTTTGCGGTAGAGACCCAGTACTTC.

The V gene is TRBV3-1, the J gene TRBJ1-1; weak D call: TRBD1 (5 bases). The V and J ends lost 0 bases and 6 bases respectively, with 11 bases between them. The CDR3 sequence is 14 residues long. Germline V gene lookup returns CDR1 LGHDT and CDR2 YNNKEL (reference sequence). The CDR3 nucleotides are TGTGCCAGCAGCCAAGATGGGATGGGGGCTGAAGCTTTCTTT. This gives the protein CASSQDGMGAEAFF.

This clonotype was found a few times. This chain links TRBV9 with TRBJ2-5, with D maybe TRBD1 (5 bases). The tail of the sequence fits TRBJ2-1 better, so the J call may be wrong. The CDR3 has 15 amino acids. CDR1 and CDR2 from the germline V gene are SGDLS and YYNGEE. The DNA of the CDR3 is TGTGCCAGCAGCGCATACCCGACAGACTACAATGAGCAGTTCTTC. Translated, it gives CASSAYPTDYNEQFF.

J is TRBJ1-1 and V is TRBV12-5; D call uncertain. The CDR3 sequence is 14 residues long. V was cut by 3 bases and J by 4 bases, with 12 bases left in between. Germline V gene data show CDR1 as LGHNT and CDR2 as FRNRAP. CDR3 protein: CASGLYGVGTEAFF. The CDR3 bases are TGTGCTAGTGGTTTATACGGGGTGGGCACTGAAGCTTTCTTT.

This clonotype was detected only once. The chain has TRBV7-3 and TRBJ2-7; TRBD1 matches 9 bases. Losses at the gene ends were 0 bases for V and 4 bases for J; bases not matched to a gene: 10. Germline V gene data show CDR1 as SGHTA and CDR2 as FQGTGA. The CDR3 totals 17 residues. The chain's CDR3 is CASSLTGHVTGGYEQYF. In DNA, the CDR3 is TGTGCCAGCAGCTTAACAGGCCATGTGACAGGGGGGTACGAGCAGTACTTC.

This clonotype was seen more than once but under ten times. The junction and the germline gene differ at one end; a read error may be behind it. The genes are TRBV7-9 and TRBJ1-1; D uncertain. Germline V gives CDR1 SEHNR, CDR2 FQNEAQ (reference sequence). The CDR3 has 14 amino acids. CDR3 coding DNA: TGTGCCGGCAGCTTAGACTTGGGGAACACTGAAGCTTTCTTT. The encoded protein is CAGSLDLGNTEAFF. The whole variable domain, filled in from reference TRBV7-9 and TRBJ1-1, reads DTGVSQNPRHKITKRGQNVTFRCDPISEHNRLYWYRQTLGQGPEFLTYFQNEAQLEKSRLLSDRFSAERPKGSFSTLEIQRTEQGDSAMYLCAGSLDLGNTEAFFGQGTRLTVV.

In its sample, this clonotype was seen a few times. The V gene is TRBV6-5, the J gene TRBJ1-1, with D tentatively TRBD1 (5 bases). V lost 6 bases, J lost 0 bases, and 11 bases lay in between. CDR1 and CDR2 (germline): MNHEY, SVGAGI. There are 14 residues in the CDR3. Here the CDR3 reads CASRTETVNTEAFF. The CDR3 bases are TGTGCCAGCAGAACCGAGACAGTGAACACTGAAGCTTTCTTT.

This sequence joins TRBV20-1 and TRBJ2-7; D not certain. V lost 4 bases, J lost 0 bases, and 13 bases lay in between. This CDR3 is built from 14 residues. The germline V gene has CDR1 DFQATT and CDR2 SNEGSKA (reference sequence). CDR3: CSAISAESSYEQYF. The CDR3 DNA reads TGCAGTGCTATATCGGCGGAGAGCTCCTACGAGCAGTACTTC.

The chain carries TRBV6-2 or TRBV6-3 and TRBJ2-7; D is unclear. The J call may be wrong; the DNA end is better matched by TRBJ2-5. The CDR3 loop spans 16 amino acids. The germline V gene has CDR1 MNHEY and CDR2 SVGEGT. This CDR3 reads CASSYGRPGMGETQYF. The CDR3 nucleotides are TGTGCCAGCAGTTACGGGCGACCTGGAATGGGGGAGACCCAGTACTTC.

This clonotype has more than one count but fewer than ten. V and J are TRBV3-1 and TRBJ2-5; D is unclear. The assigned J gene may be wrong: the sequence end matches TRBJ2-1 better. The CDR3 consists of 15 residues. CDR1 and CDR2 (germline): LGHDT, YNNKEL (reference sequence). CDR3 in DNA: TGTGCCAGCAGCCAAGTTGGCAATTCGGAGAATGAGCAGTTCTTC. Protein sequence: CASSQVGNSENEQFF.

This rearrangement joins TRBV6-5 to TRBJ1-2, with D unresolved. The CDR3 loop spans 16 amino acids. The V end lost 5 bases, the J end lost 6 bases, and 22 bases lay between the germline ends. The germline V gene encodes CDR1 MNHEY and CDR2 SVGAGI. The CDR3 nucleotides read TGTGCCAGCAGTCCTCTTCAGGATCCTCGGCTGAATGGCTACACCTTC. As protein: CASSPLQDPRLNGYTF.

This clonotype was counted only a few times. This rearrangement joins TRBV11-3 to TRBJ1-1; tentatively, D is TRBD1 (5 bases). V was trimmed by 2 bases and J by 6 bases, leaving 13 bases between them. The CDR3 runs to 14 residues. CDR1 is SGHNT and CDR2 is YENEEA in the germline V gene. Written as DNA, the CDR3 is TGTGCCAGCAGCTTATGGAGGAGGGGCCCTGAAGCTTTCTTT. Residues: CASSLWRRGPEAFF.

The CDR3 is CASSAIGHTEAFF. In DNA, the CDR3 is TGTGCCAGCAGTGCCATTGGGCACACTGAAGCTTTCTTT. The J gene is TRBJ1-1, the V gene TRBV27; unclear D gene. CDR1 and CDR2 (germline): MNHEY, SMNVEV (reference sequence). The CDR3 has 13 residues. Trimming shortened V by 5 bases and J by 3 bases, and 10 bases separated the two germline ends.

A note on this clonotype: A clone one base away is much larger, so this may be a read error. This sequence joins TRBV13 and TRBJ2-3; D possibly corresponds to TRBD1 (6 bases). The V and J ends lost 4 bases and 6 bases respectively, with 17 bases between them. Germline assignment: CDR1 PRHDT and CDR2 FYEKMQ (reference sequence). The CDR3 loop spans 15 amino acids. The CDR3 sequence: CASSWHSGESDTQYF. The CDR3 DNA sequence: TGTGCCAGCAGCTGGCACTCAGGGGAGTCCGATACGCAGTATTTT.

This clonotype was seen more than once but under ten times. The chain has TRBV20-1 and TRBJ2-1; D is undetermined. The V gene's germline CDR1 is DFQATT and CDR2 SNEGSKA (reference sequence). This CDR3 contains 10 residues. The CDR3 region has the DNA TGCAGCATTGTCTTGAATGAGCAGTTCTTC. Its protein is CSIVLNEQFF.

The CDR3 protein is CASSWGGSGDEQFF. CDR3 in DNA: TGTGCCAGCAGTTGGGGCGGGAGTGGCGATGAGCAGTTCTTC. The rearrangement joins TRBV2 to TRBJ2-5, with 7 bases matching TRBD2. The J call may be in error: the DNA end matches TRBJ2-1 better. Per the germline V gene, CDR1 is SNHLY and CDR2 is FYNNEI. The CDR3 runs to 14 residues.

The sample holds a few counts of this clonotype. The chain recombines TRBV7-9 with TRBJ1-2, with 9 positions matching TRBD1. Unmatched junction bases numbered 14, after V lost 4 bases and J lost 8 bases. CDR3 length: 16 residues. The germline CDR1 and CDR2 sequences are SEHNR and FQNEAQ (reference sequence). The CDR3 DNA sequence: TGTGCCAGCAGCTCCCGCCTTCTACAGGGGGCCGACGGCTACACCTTC. It translates to CASSSRLLQGADGYTF.

This clonotype was seen more than once but under ten times. V usage is TRBV20-1 and J usage is TRBJ2-3; TRBD2 matches 7 bases. Looked up from germline, CDR1 is DFQATT and CDR2 is SNEGSKA (reference sequence). J gave up 2 bases and V 4 bases, and 9 bases lay outside the gene matches. This CDR3 is built from 15 residues. CDR3 protein: CSATPAGTYTDTQYF. CDR3 nucleotide sequence: TGCAGTGCTACCCCAGCGGGAACTTACACAGATACGCAGTATTTT.